The source of this T cell receptor beta chain is a study of cytomegalovirus exposure and HLA in healthy donors. This PCR relied on a set of 60 Vbeta primers and 13 Jbeta primers. Profiled with immunoSEQ multiplex PCR; TCRdb holds only in-frame clones, not every one. Counted here are more than 95,000 clones, around 9.1% occurring once; the ten biggest clones make up approximately 6.1%. Concerning this clone itself: Antigen unknown.

Overall study results and limits: The authors enumerated some 160 TCR beta chains as linked to cytomegalovirus. TRBV6-2, TRBV6-3 and other indistinguishable V segments were excluded.

Germline V gene sequence: CDR1 MNHEY, CDR2 SMNVEV (reference sequence). With V trimmed by 7 bases and J by 1 base, 1 base remained unmatched. This CDR3 contains 13 residues. The chain combines TRBV27 with TRBJ1-1, with 9 bases that match TRBD1. The sequence derives from a man aged 35-49 years in good health and CMV-seropositive. Sequenced sample: PBMCs. CDR3 in amino acids: CASNRGRNTEAFF. The CDR3 nucleotides read TGTGCCAGCAACAGGGGGCGGAACACTGAAGCTTTCTTT.